This T cell receptor beta chain was identified in a study of regulatory T cells in long-lasting Graves disease. This clonotype has ten or more counts. What it binds is unknown. Trimming took off 6 bases at V and 2 bases at J, with 17 bases between the two ends. CDR3 size: 15 residues. Germline CDR1 and CDR2: DFQATT and SNEGSKA (reference sequence). Time point defined: newly diagnosed GD, antithyroid drugs for less than 3 months. PBMC-extracted RNA yielded the TCR library. A blood draw put around 9.1 milliliters of peripheral blood into EDTA tubes. Researchers made TCR beta libraries by using iRepertoire HTBI primers and running Arm-PCR on CDR3 regions. From the multiplex PCR reads, TCRdb called clonotypes with MiXCR, one entry per CDR3 protein. The sample carries about 430,000 distinct CDR3 sequences, approximately 16% recorded once. The study, taken as a whole, reports: Accuracy could have been hurt by small sample size.

These data were also filed under a second study, of T cells in Graves' hyperthyroidism and ophthalmopathy.

This chain joins TRBV20-1 and TRBJ1-5; unclear D gene. The sequence was collected from a woman between 35 and 50 years old with Graves disease. The specimen was peripheral blood mononuclear cells (PBMCs), collected at new diagnosis, from a patient treated with antithyroid drugs. CDR3 residues: CSAQPRGEGNQPQHF. CDR3 nucleotide sequence: TGCAGTGCCCAACCCCGCGGGGAGGGCAATCAGCCCCAGCATTTT.